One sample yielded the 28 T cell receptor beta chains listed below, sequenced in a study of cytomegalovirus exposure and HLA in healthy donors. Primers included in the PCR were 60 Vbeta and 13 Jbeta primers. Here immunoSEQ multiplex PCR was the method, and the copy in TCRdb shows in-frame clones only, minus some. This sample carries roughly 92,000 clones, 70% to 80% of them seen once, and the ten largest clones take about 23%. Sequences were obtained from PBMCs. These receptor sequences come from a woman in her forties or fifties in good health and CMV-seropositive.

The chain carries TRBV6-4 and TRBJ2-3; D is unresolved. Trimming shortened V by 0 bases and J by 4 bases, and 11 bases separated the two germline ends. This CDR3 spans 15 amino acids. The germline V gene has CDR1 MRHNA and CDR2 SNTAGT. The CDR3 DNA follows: TGTGCCAGCAGTGACTCGGCGGATGCAGCAGATACGCAGTATTTT. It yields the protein CASSDSADAADTQYF.

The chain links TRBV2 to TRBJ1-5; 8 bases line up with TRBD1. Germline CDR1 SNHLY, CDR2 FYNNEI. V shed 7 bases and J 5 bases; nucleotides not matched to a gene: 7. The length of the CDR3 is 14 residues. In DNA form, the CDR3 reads TGTGCCAGCACTCCAGGGGGCCAGGATCAGCCCCAGCATTTT. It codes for CASTPGGQDQPQHF.

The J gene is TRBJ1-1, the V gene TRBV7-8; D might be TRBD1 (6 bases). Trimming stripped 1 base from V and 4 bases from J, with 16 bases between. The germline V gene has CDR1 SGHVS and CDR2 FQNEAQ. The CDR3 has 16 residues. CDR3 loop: CASSLVGGQGSTEAFF. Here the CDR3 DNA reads TGTGCCAGCAGCTTAGTAGGTGGTCAGGGGAGCACTGAAGCTTTCTTT.

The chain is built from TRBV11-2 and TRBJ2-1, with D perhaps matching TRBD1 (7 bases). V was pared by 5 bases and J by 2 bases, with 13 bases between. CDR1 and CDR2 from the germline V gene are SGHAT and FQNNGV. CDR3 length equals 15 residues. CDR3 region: CASSNRGTAYNEQFF. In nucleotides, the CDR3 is TGTGCCAGCAGCAATCGGGGGACAGCCTACAATGAGCAGTTCTTC.

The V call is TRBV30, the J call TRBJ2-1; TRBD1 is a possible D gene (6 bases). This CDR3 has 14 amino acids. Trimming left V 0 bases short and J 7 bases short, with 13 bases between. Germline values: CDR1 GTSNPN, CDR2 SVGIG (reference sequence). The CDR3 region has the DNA TGTGCCTGGAGTGTAATCGACAGGACGAATGAGCAGTTCTTC. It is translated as CAWSVIDRTNEQFF. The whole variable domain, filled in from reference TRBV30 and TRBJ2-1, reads SQTIHQWPATLVQPVGSPLSLECTVEGTSNPNLYWYRQAAGRGLQLLFYSVGIGQISSEVPQNLSASRPQDRQFILSSKKLLLSDSGFYLCAWSVIDRTNEQFFGPGTRLTVL.

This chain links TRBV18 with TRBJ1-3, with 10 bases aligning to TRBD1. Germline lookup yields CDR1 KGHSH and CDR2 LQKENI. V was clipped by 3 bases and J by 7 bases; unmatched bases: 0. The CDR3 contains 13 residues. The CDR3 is CASSPDRGNTIYF. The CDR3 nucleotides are TGTGCCAGCTCACCGGACAGGGGGAACACCATATATTTT.

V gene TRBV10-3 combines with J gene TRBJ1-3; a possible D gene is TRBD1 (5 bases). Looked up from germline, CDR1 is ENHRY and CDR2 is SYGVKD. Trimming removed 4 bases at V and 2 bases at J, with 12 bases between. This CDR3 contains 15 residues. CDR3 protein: CAISGGVAPGNTIYF. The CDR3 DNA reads TGTGCCATCAGTGGGGGGGTGGCACCTGGAAACACCATATATTTT.

CDR3 in amino acids: CASSSTPGTGFYGYTF. DNA for the CDR3: TGCGCCAGCAGCTCCACCCCCGGGACAGGGTTCTATGGCTACACCTTC. The rearrangement joins TRBV5-1 to TRBJ1-2; 9 bases align to TRBD1. The CDR3 has 16 amino acids. V lost 3 bases, J lost 4 bases, and 10 bases stayed unmatched. CDR1 is SGHRS, CDR2 YFSETQ, per germline.

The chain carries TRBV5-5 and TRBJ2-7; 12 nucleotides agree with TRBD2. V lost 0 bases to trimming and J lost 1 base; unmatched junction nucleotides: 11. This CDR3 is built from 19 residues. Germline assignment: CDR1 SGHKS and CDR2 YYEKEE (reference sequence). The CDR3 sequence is CASSLDATSGRIVSYEQYV. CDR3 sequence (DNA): TGTGCCAGCAGCTTGGACGCGACTAGCGGGAGAATTGTGTCCTACGAGCAGTACGTC.

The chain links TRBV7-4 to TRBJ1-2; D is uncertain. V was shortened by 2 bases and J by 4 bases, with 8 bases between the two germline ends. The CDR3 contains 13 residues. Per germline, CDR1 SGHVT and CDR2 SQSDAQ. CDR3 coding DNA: TGTGCCAGCAGCTTATCGTTTCCCTATGGCTACACCTTC. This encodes CASSLSFPYGYTF.

In nucleotides, the CDR3 is TGTGCCAGCGGGGACAGGGTAAACACCGGGGAGCTGTTTTTT. Its translation: CASGDRVNTGELFF. The V and J genes are TRBV2 and TRBJ2-2; 9 positions match TRBD1. Germline CDR1 SNHLY, CDR2 FYNNEI. V lost 8 bases to trimming and J lost 2 bases; unmatched junction nucleotides: 3. This CDR3 has 14 amino acids. Full variable domain (remainder filled in from reference TRBV2 and TRBJ2-2): EPEVTQTPSHQVTQMGQEVILRCVPISNHLYFYWYRQILGQKVEFLVSFYNNEISEKSEIFDDQFSVERPDGSNFTLKIRSTKLEDSAMYFCASGDRVNTGELFFGEGSRLTVL.

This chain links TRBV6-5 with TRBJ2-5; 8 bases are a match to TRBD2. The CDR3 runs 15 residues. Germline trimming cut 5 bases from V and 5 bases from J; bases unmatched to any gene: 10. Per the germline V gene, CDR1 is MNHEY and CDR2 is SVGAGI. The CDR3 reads CASSPTSGGMETQYF. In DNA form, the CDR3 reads TGTGCCAGCAGTCCGACTTCGGGGGGGATGGAGACCCAGTACTTC.

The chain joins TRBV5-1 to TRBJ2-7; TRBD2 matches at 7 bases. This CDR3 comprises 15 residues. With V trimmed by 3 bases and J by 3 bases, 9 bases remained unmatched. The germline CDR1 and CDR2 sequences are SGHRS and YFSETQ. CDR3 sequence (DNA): TGCGCCAGCAGCTCCCAATTAAGGGAGGGCTACGAGCAGTACTTC. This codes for CASSSQLREGYEQYF.

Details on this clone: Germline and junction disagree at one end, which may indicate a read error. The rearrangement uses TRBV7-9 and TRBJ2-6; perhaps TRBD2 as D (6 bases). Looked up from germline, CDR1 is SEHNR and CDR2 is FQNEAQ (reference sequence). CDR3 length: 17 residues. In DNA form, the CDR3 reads TGTTCCAGCAGCCCTCCTATTGGAGGGTGGGGGGCCAACGTCCTGACTTTC. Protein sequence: CSSSPPIGGWGANVLTF. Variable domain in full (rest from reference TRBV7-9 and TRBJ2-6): DTGVSQNPRHKITKRGQNVTFRCDPISEHNRLYWYRQTLGQGPEFLTYFQNEAQLEKSRLLSDRFSAERPKGSFSTLEIQRTEQGDSAMYLCSSSPPIGGWGANVLTFGAGSRLTVL.

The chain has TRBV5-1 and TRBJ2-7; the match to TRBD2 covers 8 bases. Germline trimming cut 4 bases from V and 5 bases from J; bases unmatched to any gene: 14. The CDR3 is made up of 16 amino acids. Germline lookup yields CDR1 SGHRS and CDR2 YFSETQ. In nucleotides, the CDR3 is TGCGCCAGCAGCCGAGGTTGGCGCGGGGGGATCAACGAGCAGTACTTC. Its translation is CASSRGWRGGINEQYF.

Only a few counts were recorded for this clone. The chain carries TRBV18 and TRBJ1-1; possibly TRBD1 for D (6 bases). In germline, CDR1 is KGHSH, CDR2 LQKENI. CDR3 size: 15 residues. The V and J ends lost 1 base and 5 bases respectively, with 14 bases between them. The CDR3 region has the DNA TGTGCCAGCTCACCACAAGGACAGCTGGGGACTGAAGCTTTCTTT. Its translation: CASSPQGQLGTEAFF.

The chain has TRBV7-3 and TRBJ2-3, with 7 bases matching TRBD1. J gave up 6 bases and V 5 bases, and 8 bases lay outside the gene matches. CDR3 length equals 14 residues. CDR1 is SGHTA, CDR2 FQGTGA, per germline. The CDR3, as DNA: TGTGCCAGCAGCGTAGGGGGCTCCCGGGATACGCAGTATTTT. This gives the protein CASSVGGSRDTQYF.

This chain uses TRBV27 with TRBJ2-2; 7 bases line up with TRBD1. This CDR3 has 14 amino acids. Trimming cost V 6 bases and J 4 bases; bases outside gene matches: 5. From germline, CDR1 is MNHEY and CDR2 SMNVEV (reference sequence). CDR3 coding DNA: TGTGCCAGCAGATGGGGACAGACCACCGGGGAGCTGTTTTTT. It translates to CASRWGQTTGELFF.

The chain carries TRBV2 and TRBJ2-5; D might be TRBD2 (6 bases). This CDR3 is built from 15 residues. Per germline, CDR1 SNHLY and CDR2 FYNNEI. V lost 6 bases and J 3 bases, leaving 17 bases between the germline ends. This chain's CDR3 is CASSDRRWREETQYF. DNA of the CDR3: TGTGCCAGCAGCGACCGGCGGTGGAGGGAAGAGACCCAGTACTTC.

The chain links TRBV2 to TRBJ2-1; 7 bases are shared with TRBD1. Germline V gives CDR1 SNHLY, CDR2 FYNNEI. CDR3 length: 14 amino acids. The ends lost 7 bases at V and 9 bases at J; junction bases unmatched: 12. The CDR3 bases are TGTGCCAGCATACCAGGACAGGTTATCGGTGAGCAGTTCTTC. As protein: CASIPGQVIGEQFF. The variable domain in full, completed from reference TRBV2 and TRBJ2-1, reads EPEVTQTPSHQVTQMGQEVILRCVPISNHLYFYWYRQILGQKVEFLVSFYNNEISEKSEIFDDQFSVERPDGSNFTLKIRSTKLEDSAMYFCASIPGQVIGEQFFGPGTRLTVL.

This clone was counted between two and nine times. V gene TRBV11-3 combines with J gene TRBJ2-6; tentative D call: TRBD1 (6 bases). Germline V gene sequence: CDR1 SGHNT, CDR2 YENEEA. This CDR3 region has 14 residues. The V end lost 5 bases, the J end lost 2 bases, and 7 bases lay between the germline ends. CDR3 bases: TGTGCCAGCAGCAAGGGGGCTGGGGCCAACGTCCTGACTTTC. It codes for CASSKGAGANVLTF.

DNA of the CDR3: TGTGCCAGCTCACCGAGGCCTGCCAGGGGGCGCTTCCACGAGCAGTACTTC. It translates to CASSPRPARGRFHEQYF. The rearrangement links TRBV18 to TRBJ2-7; 8 bases agree with TRBD1. The CDR3 consists of 17 residues. Germline CDR1 is KGHSH and CDR2 is LQKENI. V shed 3 bases, J shed 5 bases, and the junction held 15 bases outside the gene matches.

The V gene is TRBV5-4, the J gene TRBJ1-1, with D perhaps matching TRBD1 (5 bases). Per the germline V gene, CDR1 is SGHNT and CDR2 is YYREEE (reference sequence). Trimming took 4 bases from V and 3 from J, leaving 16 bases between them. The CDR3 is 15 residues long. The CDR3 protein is CASSRRRQWDTEAFF. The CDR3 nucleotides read TGTGCCAGCAGCCGACGAAGACAGTGGGACACTGAAGCTTTCTTT.

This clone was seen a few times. The CDR3 here is CASSFPRQGGIMNTEAFF. In nucleotides, the CDR3 is TGTGCCAGCAGTTTCCCTCGACAGGGGGGGATCATGAACACTGAAGCTTTCTTT. J is TRBJ1-1 and V is TRBV28; 9 nucleotides agree with TRBD1. With V trimmed by 3 bases and J by 0 bases, 11 bases remained unmatched. The CDR3 sequence is 18 residues long. CDR1 and CDR2 (germline): MDHEN, SYDVKM. The complete variable domain, with remaining parts taken from reference TRBV28 and TRBJ1-1, reads DVKVTQSSRYLVKRTGEKVFLECVQDMDHENMFWYRQDPGLGLRLIYFSYDVKMKEKGDIPEGYSVSREKKERFSLILESASTNQTSMYLCASSFPRQGGIMNTEAFFGQGTRLTVV.

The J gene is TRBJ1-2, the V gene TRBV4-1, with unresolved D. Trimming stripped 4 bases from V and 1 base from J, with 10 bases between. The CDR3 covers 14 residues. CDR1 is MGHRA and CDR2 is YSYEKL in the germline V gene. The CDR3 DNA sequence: TGCGCCAGCAGCCCCCCCCTTAATAACTATGGCTACACCTTC. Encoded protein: CASSPPLNNYGYTF.

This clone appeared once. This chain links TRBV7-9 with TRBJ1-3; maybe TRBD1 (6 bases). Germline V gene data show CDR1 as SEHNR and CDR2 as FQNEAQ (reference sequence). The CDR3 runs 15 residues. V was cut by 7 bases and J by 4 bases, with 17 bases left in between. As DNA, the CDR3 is TGTGCCAGCACCCTTCCTGGGGGGGCAGGAAACACCATATATTTT. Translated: CASTLPGGAGNTIYF.

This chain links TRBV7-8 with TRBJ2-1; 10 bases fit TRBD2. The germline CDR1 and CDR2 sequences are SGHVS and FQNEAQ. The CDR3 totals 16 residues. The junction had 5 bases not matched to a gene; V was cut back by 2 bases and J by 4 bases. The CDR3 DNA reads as TGTGCCAGCAGCTTATGGGGAGCGGGGGGGTACAATGAGCAGTTCTTC. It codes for CASSLWGAGGYNEQFF.

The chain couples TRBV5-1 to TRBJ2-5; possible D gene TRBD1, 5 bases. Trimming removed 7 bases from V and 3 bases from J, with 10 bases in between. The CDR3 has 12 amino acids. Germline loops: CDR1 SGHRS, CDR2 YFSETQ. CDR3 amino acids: CASRLGEETQYF. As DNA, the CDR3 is TGCGCCAGCCGGTTAGGGGAAGAGACCCAGTACTTC.